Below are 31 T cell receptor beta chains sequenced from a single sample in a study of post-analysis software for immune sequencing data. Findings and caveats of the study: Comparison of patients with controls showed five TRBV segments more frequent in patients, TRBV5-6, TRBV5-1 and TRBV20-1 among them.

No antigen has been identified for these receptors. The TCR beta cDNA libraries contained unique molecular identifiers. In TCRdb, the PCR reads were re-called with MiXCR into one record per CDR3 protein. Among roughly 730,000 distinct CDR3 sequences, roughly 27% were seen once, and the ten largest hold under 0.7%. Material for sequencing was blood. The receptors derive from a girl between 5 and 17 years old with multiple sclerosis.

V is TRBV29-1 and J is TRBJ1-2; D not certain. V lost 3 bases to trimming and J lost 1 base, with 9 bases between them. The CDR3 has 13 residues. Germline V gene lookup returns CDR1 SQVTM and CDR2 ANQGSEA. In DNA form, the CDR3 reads TGCAGCGTTGACGGTGGCGGTAACTATGGCTACACCTTC. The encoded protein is CSVDGGGNYGYTF.

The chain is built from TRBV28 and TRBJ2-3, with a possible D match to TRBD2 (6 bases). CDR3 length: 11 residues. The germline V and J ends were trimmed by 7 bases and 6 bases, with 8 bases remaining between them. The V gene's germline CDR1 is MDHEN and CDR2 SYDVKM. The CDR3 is CASNRGDTQYF. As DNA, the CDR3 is TGTGCCAGCAATCGGGGGGATACGCAGTATTTT.

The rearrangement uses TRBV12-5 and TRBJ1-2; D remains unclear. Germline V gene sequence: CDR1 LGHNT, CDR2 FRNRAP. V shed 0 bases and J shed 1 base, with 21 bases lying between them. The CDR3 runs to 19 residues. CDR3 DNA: TGTGCTAGTGGTTTGGTACTCGGAAGGACCACCATGATTAACTATGGCTACACCTTC. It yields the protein CASGLVLGRTTMINYGYTF.

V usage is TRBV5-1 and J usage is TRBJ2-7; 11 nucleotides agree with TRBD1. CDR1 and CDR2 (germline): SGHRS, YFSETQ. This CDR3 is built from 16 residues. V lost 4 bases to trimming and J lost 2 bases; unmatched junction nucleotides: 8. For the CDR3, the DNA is TGCGCCAGCAGCCGGGGTGCGGGACAGGGGGCCTACGAGCAGTACTTC. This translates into CASSRGAGQGAYEQYF.

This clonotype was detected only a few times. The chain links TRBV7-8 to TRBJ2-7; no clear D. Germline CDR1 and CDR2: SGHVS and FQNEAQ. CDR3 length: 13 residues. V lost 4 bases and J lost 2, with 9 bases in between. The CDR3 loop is CASSSGITYEQYF. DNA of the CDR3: TGTGCCAGCAGCTCTGGGATCACCTACGAGCAGTACTTC.

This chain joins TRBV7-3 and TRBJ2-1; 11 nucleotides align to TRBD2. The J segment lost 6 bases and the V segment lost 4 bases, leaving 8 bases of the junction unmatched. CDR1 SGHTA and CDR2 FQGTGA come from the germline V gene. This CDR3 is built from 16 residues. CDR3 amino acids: CASSSLTSGVSNEQFF. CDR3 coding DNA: TGTGCCAGCAGCTCCCTGACTAGCGGGGTCAGCAATGAGCAGTTCTTC.

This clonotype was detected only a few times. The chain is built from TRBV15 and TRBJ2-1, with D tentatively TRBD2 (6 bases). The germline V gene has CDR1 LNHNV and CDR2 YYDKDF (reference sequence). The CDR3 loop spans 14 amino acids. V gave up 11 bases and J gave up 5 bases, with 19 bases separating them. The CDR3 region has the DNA TGTGCCTCCCGACCGGGGGATCCGAACAATGAGCAGTTCTTC. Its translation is CASRPGDPNNEQFF.

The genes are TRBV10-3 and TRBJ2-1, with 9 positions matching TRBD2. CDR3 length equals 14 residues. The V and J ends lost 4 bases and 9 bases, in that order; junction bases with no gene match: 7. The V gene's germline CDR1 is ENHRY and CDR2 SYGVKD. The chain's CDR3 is CAISGGLAGSEQFF. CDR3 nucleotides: TGTGCCATCAGTGGAGGGCTAGCGGGAAGTGAGCAGTTCTTC.

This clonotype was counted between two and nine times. CDR3 amino acids: CASSLAGGLNEQFF. In nucleotides, the CDR3 is TGCGCCAGCAGCTTGGCCGGGGGGCTAAATGAGCAGTTCTTC. The rearrangement links TRBV5-1 to TRBJ2-1, with D tentatively TRBD2 (7 bases). In germline, CDR1 is SGHRS, CDR2 YFSETQ. This CDR3 spans 14 amino acids. V shed 0 bases and J shed 7 bases, with 11 bases lying between them. Full variable domain (missing parts from reference TRBV5-1 and TRBJ2-1): KAGVTQTPRYLIKTRGQQVTLSCSPISGHRSVSWYQQTPGQGLQFLFEYFSETQRNKGNFPGRFSGRQFSNSRSEMNVSTLELGDSALYLCASSLAGGLNEQFFGPGTRLTVL.

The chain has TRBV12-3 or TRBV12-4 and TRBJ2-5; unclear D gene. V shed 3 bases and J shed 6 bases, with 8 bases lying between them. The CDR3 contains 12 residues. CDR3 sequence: CASSLALKTQYF. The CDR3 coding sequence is TGTGCCAGCAGTTTGGCCCTCAAGACCCAGTACTTC.

The CDR3 nucleotides are TGTGCCAGCACAGGACTAAATAATTCACCCCTCCACTTT. Its protein is CASTGLNNSPLHF. V usage is TRBV6-6 and J usage is TRBJ1-6; D is undetermined. The germline gives CDR1 MNHNY, CDR2 SVGAGI (reference sequence). V was cut by 7 bases and J by 5 bases, with 9 bases left in between. CDR3 length: 13 amino acids.

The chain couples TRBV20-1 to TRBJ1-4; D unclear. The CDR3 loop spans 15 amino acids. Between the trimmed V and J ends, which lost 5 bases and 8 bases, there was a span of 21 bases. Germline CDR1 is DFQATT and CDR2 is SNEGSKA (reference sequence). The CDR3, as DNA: TGCAGTGCTGGAAAAAGTATACCAGGAGGGGAAAAACTGTTTTTT. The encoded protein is CSAGKSIPGGEKLFF.

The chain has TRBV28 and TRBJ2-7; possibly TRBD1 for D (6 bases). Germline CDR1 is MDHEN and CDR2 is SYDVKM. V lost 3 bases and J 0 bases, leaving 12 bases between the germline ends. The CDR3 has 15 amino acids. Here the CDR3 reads CASSFVDRPSYEQYF. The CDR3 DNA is TGTGCCAGCAGTTTCGTCGACAGGCCCTCCTACGAGCAGTACTTC.

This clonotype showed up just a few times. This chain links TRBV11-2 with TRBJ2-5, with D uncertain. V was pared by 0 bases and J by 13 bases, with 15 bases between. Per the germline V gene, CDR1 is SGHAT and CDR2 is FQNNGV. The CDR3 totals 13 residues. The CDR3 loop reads CASSLDWAAMAYF. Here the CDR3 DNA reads TGTGCCAGCAGCTTAGATTGGGCCGCCATGGCGTACTTC.

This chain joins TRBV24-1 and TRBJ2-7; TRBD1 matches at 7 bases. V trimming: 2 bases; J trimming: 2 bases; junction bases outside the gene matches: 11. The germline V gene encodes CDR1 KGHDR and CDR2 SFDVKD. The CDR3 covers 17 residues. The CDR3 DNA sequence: TGTGCCACCAGTGATTCTGGCGCCGGGACAGCGACCTACGAGCAGTACTTC. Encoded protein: CATSDSGAGTATYEQYF.

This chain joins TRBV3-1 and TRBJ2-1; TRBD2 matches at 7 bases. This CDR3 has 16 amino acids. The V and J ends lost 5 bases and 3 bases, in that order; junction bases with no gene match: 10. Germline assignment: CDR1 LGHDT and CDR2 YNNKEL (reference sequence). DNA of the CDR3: TGTGCCAGCAGCACAGTTGCGCGGGAGTTCTACAATGAGCAGTTCTTC. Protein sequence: CASSTVAREFYNEQFF.

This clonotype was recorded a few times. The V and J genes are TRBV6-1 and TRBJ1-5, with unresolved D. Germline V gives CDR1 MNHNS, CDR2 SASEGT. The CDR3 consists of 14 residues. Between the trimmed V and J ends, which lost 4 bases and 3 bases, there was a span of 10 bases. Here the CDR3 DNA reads TGTGCCAGCAGTGCGGGCCAGCTCAATCAGCCCCAGCATTTT. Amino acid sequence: CASSAGQLNQPQHF.

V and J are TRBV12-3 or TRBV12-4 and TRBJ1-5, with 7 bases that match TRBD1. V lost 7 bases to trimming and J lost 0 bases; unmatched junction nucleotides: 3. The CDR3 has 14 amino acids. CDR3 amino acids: CASISGGSNQPQHF. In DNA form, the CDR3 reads TGTGCCAGCATCTCAGGGGGTAGCAATCAGCCCCAGCATTTT.

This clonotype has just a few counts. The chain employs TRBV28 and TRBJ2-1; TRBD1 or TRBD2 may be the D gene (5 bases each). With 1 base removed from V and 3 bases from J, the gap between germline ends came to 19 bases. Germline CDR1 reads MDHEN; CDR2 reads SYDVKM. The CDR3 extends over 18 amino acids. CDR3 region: CASSLFNVGGHLYNEQFF. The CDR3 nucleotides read TGTGCCAGCAGTTTATTTAACGTTGGAGGACATCTCTACAATGAGCAGTTCTTC.

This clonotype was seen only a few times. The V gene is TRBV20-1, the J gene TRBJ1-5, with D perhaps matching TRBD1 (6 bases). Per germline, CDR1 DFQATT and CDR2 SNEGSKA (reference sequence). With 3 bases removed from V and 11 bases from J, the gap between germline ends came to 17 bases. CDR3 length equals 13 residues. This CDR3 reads CSARGHGPGAQHF. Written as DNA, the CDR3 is TGCAGTGCTAGGGGACACGGGCCCGGGGCCCAGCATTTT.

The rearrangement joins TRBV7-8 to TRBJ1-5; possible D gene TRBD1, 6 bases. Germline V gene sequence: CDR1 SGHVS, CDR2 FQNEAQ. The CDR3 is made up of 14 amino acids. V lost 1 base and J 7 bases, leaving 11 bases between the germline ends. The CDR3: CASSLGGTFQPQHF. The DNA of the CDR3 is TGTGCCAGCAGCTTAGGGGGGACATTCCAGCCCCAGCATTTT.

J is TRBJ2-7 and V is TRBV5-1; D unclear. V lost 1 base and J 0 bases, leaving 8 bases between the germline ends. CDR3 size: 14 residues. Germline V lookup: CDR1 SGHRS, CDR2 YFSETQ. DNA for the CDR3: TGCGCCAGCAGCTTGTCCGGTCTCTCCTACGAGCAGTACTTC. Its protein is CASSLSGLSYEQYF.

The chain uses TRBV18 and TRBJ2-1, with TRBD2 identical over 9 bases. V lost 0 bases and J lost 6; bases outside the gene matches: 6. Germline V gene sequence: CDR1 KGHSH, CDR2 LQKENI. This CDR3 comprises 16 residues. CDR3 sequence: CASSPPALAGFNEQFF. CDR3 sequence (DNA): TGTGCCAGCTCACCACCGGCTCTAGCGGGGTTCAATGAGCAGTTCTTC.

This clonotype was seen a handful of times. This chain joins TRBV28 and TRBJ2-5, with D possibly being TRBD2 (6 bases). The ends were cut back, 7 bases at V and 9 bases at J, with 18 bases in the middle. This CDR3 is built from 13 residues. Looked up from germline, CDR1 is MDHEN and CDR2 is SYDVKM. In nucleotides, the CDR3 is TGTGCCAGCAACACTTGGACTACCTCCTCCCAGTACTTC. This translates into CASNTWTTSSQYF.

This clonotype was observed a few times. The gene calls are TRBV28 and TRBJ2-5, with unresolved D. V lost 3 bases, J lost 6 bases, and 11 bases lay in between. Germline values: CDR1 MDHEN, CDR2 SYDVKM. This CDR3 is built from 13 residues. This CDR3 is CASSLGPEKTQYF. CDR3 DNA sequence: TGTGCCAGCAGTTTGGGCCCGGAGAAGACCCAGTACTTC.

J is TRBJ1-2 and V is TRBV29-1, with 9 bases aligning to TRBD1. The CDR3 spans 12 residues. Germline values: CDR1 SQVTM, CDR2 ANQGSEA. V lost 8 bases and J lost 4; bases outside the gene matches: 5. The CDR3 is CSCRDRVYGYTF. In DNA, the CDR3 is TGCAGCTGCCGGGACAGGGTCTATGGCTACACCTTC.

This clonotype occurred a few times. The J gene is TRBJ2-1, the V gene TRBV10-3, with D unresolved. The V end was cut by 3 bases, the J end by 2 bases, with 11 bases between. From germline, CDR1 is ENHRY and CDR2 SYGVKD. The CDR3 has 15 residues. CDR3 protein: CAISDLAETYNEQFF. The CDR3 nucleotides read TGTGCCATCAGTGATCTGGCGGAGACCTACAATGAGCAGTTCTTC.

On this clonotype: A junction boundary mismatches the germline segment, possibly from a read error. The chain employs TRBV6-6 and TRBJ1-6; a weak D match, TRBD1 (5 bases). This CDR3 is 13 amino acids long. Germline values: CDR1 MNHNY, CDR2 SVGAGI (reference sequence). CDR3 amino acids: CVSSLRGDSPLHF. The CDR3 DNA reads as TGTGTCAGCAGTTTAAGGGGTGATTCACCCCTCCACTTT.

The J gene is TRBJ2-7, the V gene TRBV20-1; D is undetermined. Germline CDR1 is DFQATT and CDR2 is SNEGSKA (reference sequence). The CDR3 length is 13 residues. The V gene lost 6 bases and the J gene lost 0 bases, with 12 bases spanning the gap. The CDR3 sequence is CSAGSAFSYEQYF. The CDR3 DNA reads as TGCAGTGCCGGAAGCGCCTTCTCCTACGAGCAGTACTTC.

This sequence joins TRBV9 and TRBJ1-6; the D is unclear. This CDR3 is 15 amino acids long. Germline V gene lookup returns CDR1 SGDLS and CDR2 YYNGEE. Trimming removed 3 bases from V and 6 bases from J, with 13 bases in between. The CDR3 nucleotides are TGTGCCAGCAGCGGGCTTCATGGGATTAATTCACCCCTCCACTTT. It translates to CASSGLHGINSPLHF.

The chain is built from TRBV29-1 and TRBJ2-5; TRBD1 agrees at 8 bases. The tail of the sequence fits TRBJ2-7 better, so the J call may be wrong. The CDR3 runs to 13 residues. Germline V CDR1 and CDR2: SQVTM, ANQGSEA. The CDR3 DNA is TGCAGCGTGGGCAAGGACAGGGTAAGCGAGCAGTACTTC. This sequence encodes CSVGKDRVSEQYF.